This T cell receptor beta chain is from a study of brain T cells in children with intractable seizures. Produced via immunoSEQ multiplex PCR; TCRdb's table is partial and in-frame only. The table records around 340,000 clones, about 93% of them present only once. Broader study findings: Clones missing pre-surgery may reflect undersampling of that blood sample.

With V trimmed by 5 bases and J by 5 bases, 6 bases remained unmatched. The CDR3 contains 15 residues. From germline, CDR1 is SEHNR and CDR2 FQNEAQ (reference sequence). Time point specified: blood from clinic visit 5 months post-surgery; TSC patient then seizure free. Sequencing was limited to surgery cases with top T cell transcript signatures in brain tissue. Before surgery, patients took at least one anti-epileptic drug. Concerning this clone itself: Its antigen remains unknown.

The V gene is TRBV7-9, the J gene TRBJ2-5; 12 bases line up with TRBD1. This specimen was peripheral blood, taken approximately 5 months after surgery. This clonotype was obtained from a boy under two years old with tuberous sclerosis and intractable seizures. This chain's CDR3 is CASSQGTGGMETQYF. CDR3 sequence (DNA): TGTGCCAGCAGCCAGGGGACAGGGGGCATGGAGACCCAGTACTTC.